Below, 9 T cell receptor beta chains from the same sample are listed, as sequenced in a study of human T cells and chemical hapten exposure. Time point in this sample: patch test 2, 6 weeks after DPC sensitization. The treatment was: therapeutic diphenylcyclopropenone sensitization with weekly scalp DPC. One entry per CDR3 protein results from TCRdb running MiXCR on the RACE reads. The sample has tens of thousands of distinct CDR3 sequences, around 9.3% seen once. The input for sequencing was whole blood, taken in connection with sensitization to the hapten diphenylcyclopropenone (DPC). The receptors stem from a woman between 50 and 59 years old with alopecia areata. Some clones in this sample may be carry-over from other donors' samples.

The genes are TRBV28 and TRBJ2-1, with TRBD2 as a possible D gene (5 bases). Germline V gene data show CDR1 as MDHEN and CDR2 as SYDVKM. V was pared by 5 bases and J by 3 bases, with 8 bases between. The CDR3 is made up of 13 amino acids. CDR3 in amino acids: CASSKRSYNEQFF. CDR3 in DNA: TGTGCCAGCAGTAAGCGGAGCTACAATGAGCAGTTCTTC.

This clonotype was found many times. The chain uses TRBV29-1 and TRBJ2-5, with 9 bases fitting TRBD2. The CDR3 totals 13 residues. V lost 8 bases and J lost 5; bases outside the gene matches: 9. From germline, CDR1 is SQVTM and CDR2 ANQGSEA. The CDR3 reads CSTQIAGEETQYF. The CDR3 DNA reads as TGCAGCACCCAAATAGCGGGAGAGGAGACCCAGTACTTC.

This clonotype was seen repeatedly, ten times or more. This chain uses TRBV4-3 with TRBJ1-3, with D hard to call. Looked up from germline, CDR1 is LGHNA and CDR2 is YSLEER. The CDR3 has 14 amino acids. V was shortened by 4 bases and J by 1 base, with 8 bases between the two germline ends. The CDR3, as DNA: TGCGCCAGCAGCCCTGTTATATCTGGAAACACCATATATTTT. It codes for CASSPVISGNTIYF.

This clonotype was seen repeatedly, ten times or more. This rearrangement joins TRBV20-1 to TRBJ2-4; 7 positions match TRBD1. The CDR3 covers 14 residues. After removal of 5 bases from V and 0 bases from J, the junction contained 4 bases not matched to a gene. CDR1 is DFQATT, CDR2 SNEGSKA, per germline (reference sequence). CDR3 DNA: TGCAGTGCTGTAGGGGGCTTAGCCAAAAACATTCAGTACTTC. It encodes CSAVGGLAKNIQYF.

This clonotype was seen a few times. The chain uses TRBV15 and TRBJ2-5, with no clear D. Germline lookup yields CDR1 LNHNV and CDR2 YYDKDF (reference sequence). V shed 1 base and J shed 5 bases, with 11 bases lying between them. The CDR3 is made up of 14 amino acids. The CDR3 bases are TGTGCCACCAGCAGAGTCCAGACCCGGGAGACCCAGTACTTC. Its translation is CATSRVQTRETQYF. The variable domain in full, with the rest retrieved from reference TRBV15 and TRBJ2-5, is DAMVIQNPRYQVTQFGKPVTLSCSQTLNHNVMYWYQQKSSQAPKLLFHYYDKDFNNEADTPDNFQSRRPNTSFCFLDIRSPGLGDTAMYLCATSRVQTRETQYFGPGTRLLVL.

This clonotype was observed many times. The J gene is TRBJ2-6, the V gene TRBV3-1, with a possible D match to TRBD2 (5 bases). V was trimmed by 4 bases and J by 4 bases, leaving 11 bases between them. CDR3 length equals 15 residues. Per the germline V gene, CDR1 is LGHDT and CDR2 is YNNKEL (reference sequence). CDR3 sequence reads: CASSPRSGGANVLTF. The DNA of the CDR3 is TGTGCCAGCAGCCCGCGAAGCGGCGGGGCCAACGTCCTGACTTTC. Using reference TRBV3-1 and TRBJ2-6 for the parts outside the CDR3, the full variable domain is DTAVSQTPKYLVTQMGNDKSIKCEQNLGHDTMYWYKQDSKKFLKIMFSYNNKELIINETVPNRFSPKSPDKAHLNLHINSLELGDSAVYFCASSPRSGGANVLTFGAGSRLTVL.

The table lists this clonotype with a few counts. This rearrangement joins TRBV29-1 to TRBJ2-1; TRBD2 agrees at 10 bases. Unmatched junction bases numbered 18, after V lost 5 bases and J lost 8 bases. CDR3 length equals 17 residues. Germline lookup yields CDR1 SQVTM and CDR2 ANQGSEA. CDR3 nucleotide sequence: TGCAGCGTTTATCGCATAGGCGGCCTAGCGGGAGTGGATGAGCAGTTCTTC. This translates into CSVYRIGGLAGVDEQFF.

Concerning this clonotype: A read error may explain this, as a much larger clone is one base away. The CDR3 ends on some other residue instead of the conserved phenylalanine or tryptophan, so this is likely a read error. This sequence joins TRBV7-6 and TRBJ2-7; 8 bases map to TRBD1. Per the germline V gene, CDR1 is SGHVS and CDR2 is FNYEAQ. V dropped 6 bases and J dropped 2; count of bases not matched to a gene: 9. The CDR3 is made up of 15 amino acids. CDR3 in amino acids: CASRAGTGGAYEQYY. CDR3 coding DNA: TGTGCCAGCAGAGCCGGGACAGGAGGCGCCTACGAGCAGTACTAC.

This clonotype was observed a handful of times. The CDR3 sequence: CASSLGLGTGELFF. For the CDR3, the DNA is TGTGCCAGCAGCTTAGGTTTGGGAACCGGGGAGCTGTTTTTT. This chain joins TRBV7-2 and TRBJ2-2; no clear D. CDR1 SGHTA and CDR2 FQGNSA come from the germline V gene. Trimming took off 1 base at V and 5 bases at J, with 8 bases between the two ends. This CDR3 spans 14 amino acids.